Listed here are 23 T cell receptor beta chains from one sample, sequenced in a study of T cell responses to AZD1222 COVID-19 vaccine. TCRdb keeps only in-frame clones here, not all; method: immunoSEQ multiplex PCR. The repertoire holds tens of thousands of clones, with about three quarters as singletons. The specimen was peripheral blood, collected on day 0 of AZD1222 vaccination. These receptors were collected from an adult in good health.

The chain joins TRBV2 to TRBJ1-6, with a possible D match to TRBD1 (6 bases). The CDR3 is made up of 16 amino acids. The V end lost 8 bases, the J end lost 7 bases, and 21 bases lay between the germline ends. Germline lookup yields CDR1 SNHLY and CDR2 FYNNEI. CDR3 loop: CASGQDRFLGNSPLHF. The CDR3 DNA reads TGTGCCAGCGGCCAAGACAGGTTCCTGGGAAATTCACCCCTCCACTTT.

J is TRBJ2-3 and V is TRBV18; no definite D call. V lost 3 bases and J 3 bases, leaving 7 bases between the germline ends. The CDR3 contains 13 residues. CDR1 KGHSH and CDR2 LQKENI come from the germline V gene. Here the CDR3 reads CASSPRATDTQYF. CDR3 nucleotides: TGTGCCAGCTCACCTAGAGCGACAGATACGCAGTATTTT.

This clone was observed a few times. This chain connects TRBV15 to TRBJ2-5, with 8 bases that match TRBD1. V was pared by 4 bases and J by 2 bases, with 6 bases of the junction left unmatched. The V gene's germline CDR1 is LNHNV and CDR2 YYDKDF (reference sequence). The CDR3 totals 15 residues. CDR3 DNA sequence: TGTGCCACCAGCACCGCGGGGACAGGACAAGAGACCCAGTACTTC. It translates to CATSTAGTGQETQYF.

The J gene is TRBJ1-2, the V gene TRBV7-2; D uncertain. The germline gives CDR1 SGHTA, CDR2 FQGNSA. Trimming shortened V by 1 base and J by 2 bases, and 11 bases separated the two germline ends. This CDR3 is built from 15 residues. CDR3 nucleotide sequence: TGTGCCAGCAGCTTAGGAGGGAGCGGGAACTATGGCTACACCTTC. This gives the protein CASSLGGSGNYGYTF.

CDR3 amino acids: CASSESRFEQYF. For the CDR3, the DNA is TGTGCCAGCAGTGAGAGTAGATTCGAGCAGTACTTC. The genes are TRBV2 and TRBJ2-7, with D unresolved. This CDR3 has 12 residues. Germline V gene data show CDR1 as SNHLY and CDR2 as FYNNEI. V lost 3 bases to trimming and J lost 6 bases, with 9 bases between them.

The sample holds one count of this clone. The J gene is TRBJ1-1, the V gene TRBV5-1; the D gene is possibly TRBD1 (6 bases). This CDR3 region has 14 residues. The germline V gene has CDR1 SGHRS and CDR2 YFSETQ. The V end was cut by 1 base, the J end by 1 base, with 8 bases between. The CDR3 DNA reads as TGCGCCAGCAGCTTGACAGGGAGGAACACTGAAGCTTTCTTT. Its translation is CASSLTGRNTEAFF. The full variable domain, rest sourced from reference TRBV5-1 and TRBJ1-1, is KAGVTQTPRYLIKTRGQQVTLSCSPISGHRSVSWYQQTPGQGLQFLFEYFSETQRNKGNFPGRFSGRQFSNSRSEMNVSTLELGDSALYLCASSLTGRNTEAFFGQGTRLTVV.

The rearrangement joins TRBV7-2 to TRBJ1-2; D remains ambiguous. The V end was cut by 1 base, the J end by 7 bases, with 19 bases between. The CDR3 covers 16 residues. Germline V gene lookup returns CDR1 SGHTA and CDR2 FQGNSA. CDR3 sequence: CASSLGGEGGKSGYTF. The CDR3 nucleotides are TGTGCCAGCAGCTTAGGGGGTGAGGGCGGCAAAAGTGGCTACACCTTC.

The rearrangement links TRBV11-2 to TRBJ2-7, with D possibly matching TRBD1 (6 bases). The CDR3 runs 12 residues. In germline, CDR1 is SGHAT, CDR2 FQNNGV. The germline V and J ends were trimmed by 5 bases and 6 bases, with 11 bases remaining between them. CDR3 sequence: CASSPGVSEQYF. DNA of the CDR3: TGTGCCAGCAGCCCAGGGGTGAGCGAGCAGTACTTC.

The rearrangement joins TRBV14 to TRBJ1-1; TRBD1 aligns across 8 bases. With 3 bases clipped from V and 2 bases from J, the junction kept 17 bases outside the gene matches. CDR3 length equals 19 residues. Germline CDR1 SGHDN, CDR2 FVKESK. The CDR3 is CASSQAGGTDGIINTEAFF. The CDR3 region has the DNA TGTGCCAGCAGCCAGGCAGGGGGCACCGATGGTATAATAAACACTGAAGCTTTCTTT.

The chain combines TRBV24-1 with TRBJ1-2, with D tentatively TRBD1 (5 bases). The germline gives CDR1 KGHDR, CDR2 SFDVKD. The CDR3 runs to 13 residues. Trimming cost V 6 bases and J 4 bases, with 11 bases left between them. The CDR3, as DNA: TGTGCCACCAGTCCGGGGCTTGGCTATGGCTACACCTTC. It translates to CATSPGLGYGYTF.

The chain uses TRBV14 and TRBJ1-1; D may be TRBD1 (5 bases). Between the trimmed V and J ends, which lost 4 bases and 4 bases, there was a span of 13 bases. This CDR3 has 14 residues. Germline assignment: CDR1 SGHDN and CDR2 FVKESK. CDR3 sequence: CASSPPAGGTEAFF. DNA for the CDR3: TGTGCCAGCAGCCCCCCGGCGGGGGGCACTGAAGCTTTCTTT. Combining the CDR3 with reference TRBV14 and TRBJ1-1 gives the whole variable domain EAGVTQFPSHSVIEKGQTVTLRCDPISGHDNLYWYRRVMGKEIKFLLHFVKESKQDESGMPNNRFLAERTGGTYSTLKVQPAELEDSGVYFCASSPPAGGTEAFFGQGTRLTVV.

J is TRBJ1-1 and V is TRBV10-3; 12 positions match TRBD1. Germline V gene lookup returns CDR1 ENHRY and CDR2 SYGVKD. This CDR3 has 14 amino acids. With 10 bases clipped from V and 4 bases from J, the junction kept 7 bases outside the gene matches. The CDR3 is CATSPGQGATEAFF. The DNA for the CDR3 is TGTGCCACCAGCCCGGGACAGGGGGCCACTGAAGCTTTCTTT.

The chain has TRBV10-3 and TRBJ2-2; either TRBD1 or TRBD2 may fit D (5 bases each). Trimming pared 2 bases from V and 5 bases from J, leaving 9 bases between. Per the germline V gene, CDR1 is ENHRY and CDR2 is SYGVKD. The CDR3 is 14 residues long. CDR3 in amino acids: CAISENGGTGELFF. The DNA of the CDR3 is TGTGCCATCAGTGAGAATGGGGGAACCGGGGAGCTGTTTTTT.

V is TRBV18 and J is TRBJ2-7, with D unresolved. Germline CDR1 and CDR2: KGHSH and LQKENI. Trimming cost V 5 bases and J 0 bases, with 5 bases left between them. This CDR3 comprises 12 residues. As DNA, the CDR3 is TGTGCCAGCTCATCAAACTCCTACGAGCAGTACTTC. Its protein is CASSSNSYEQYF.

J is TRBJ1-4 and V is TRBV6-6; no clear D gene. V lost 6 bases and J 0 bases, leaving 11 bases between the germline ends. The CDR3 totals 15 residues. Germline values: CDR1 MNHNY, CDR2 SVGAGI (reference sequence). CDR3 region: CASSATAATNEKLFF. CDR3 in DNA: TGTGCCAGCAGCGCAACGGCGGCAACTAATGAAAAACTGTTTTTT.

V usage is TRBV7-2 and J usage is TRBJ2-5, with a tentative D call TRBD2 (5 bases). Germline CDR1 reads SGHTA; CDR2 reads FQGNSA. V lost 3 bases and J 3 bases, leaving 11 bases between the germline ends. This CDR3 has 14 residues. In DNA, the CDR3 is TGTGCCAGCAGCTTTTCGGGGTTCGAAGAGACCCAGTACTTC. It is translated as CASSFSGFEETQYF.

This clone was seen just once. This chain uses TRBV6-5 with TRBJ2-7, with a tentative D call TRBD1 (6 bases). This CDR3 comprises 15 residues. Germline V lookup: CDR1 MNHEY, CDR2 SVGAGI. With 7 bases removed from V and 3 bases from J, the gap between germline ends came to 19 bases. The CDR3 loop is CASTSDVGGNYEQYF. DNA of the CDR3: TGTGCCAGCACCTCTGACGTAGGGGGTAACTACGAGCAGTACTTC.

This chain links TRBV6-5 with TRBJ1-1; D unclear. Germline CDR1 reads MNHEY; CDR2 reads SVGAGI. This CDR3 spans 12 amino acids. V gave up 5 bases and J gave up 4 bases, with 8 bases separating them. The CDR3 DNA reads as TGTGCCAGCAGTCTGACGATCACTGAAGCTTTCTTT. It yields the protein CASSLTITEAFF.

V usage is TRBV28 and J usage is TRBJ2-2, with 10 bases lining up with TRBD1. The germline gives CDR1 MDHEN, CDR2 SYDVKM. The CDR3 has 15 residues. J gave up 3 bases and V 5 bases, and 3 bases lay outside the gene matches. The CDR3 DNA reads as TGTGCCAGCAGTCGACAGGGGGCTTACACCGGGGAGCTGTTTTTT. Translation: CASSRQGAYTGELFF.

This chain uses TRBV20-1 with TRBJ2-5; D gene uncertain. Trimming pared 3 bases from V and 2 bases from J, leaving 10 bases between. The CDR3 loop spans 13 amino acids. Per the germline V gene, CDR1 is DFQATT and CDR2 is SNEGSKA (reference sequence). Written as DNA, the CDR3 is TGCAGTGCTAGTCGGACGGCTCAAGAGACCCAGTACTTC. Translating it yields CSASRTAQETQYF.

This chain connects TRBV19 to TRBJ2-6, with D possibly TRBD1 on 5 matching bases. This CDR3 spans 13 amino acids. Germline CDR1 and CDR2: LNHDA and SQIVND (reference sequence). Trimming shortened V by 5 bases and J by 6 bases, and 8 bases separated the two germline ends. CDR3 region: CASSEQEANVLTF. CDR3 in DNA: TGTGCCAGTAGTGAACAGGAGGCCAACGTCCTGACTTTC. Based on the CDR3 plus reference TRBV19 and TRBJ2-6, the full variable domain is DGGITQSPKYLFRKEGQNVTLSCEQNLNHDAMYWYRQDPGQGLRLIYYSQIVNDFQKGDIAEGYSVSREKKESFPLTVTSAQKNPTAFYLCASSEQEANVLTFGAGSRLTVL.

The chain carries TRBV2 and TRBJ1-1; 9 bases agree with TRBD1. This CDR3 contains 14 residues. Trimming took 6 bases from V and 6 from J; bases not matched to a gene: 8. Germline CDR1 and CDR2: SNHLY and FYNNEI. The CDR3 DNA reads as TGTGCCAGCAGAGGAAACAGGGGGCTGTCTGAAGCTTTCTTT. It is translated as CASRGNRGLSEAFF.

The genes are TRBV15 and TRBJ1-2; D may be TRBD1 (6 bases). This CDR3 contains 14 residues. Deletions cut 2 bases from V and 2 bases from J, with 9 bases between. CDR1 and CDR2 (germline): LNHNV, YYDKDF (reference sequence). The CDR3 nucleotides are TGTGCCACCAGCAGAACAGGGTCGAACTATGGCTACACCTTC. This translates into CATSRTGSNYGYTF.